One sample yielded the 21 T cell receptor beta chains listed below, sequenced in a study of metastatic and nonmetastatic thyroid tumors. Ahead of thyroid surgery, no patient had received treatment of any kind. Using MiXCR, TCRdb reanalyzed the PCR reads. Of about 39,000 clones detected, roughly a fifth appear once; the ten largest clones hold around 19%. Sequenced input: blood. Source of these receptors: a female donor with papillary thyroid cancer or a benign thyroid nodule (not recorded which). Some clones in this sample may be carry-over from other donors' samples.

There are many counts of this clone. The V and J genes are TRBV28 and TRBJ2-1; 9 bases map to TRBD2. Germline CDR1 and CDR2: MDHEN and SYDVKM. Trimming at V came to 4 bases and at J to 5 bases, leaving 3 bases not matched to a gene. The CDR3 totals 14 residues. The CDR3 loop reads CASSSAGGDNEQFF. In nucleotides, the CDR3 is TGTGCCAGCAGTTCAGCGGGAGGCGACAATGAGCAGTTCTTC.

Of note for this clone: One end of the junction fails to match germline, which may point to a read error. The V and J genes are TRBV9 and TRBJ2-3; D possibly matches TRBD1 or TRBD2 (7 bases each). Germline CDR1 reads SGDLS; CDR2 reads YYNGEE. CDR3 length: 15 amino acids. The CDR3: CASSAGEGATDKQYF. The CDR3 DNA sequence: TGTGCCAGCAGCGCCGGGGAGGGGGCCACAGATAAGCAGTATTTT. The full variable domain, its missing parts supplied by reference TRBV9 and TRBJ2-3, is DSGVTQTPKHLITATGQRVTLRCSPRSGDLSVYWYQQSLDQGLQFLIQYYNGEERAKGNILERFSAQQFPDLHSELNLSSLELGDSALYFCASSAGEGATDKQYFGPGTRLTVL.

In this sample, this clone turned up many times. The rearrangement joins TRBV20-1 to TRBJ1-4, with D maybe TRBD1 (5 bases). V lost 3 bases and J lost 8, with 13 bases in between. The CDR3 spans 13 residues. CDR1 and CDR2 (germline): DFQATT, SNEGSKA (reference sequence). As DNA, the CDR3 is TGCAGTGCTAGTCTCGGGGGAGGGGAAAAACTGTTTTTT. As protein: CSASLGGGEKLFF.

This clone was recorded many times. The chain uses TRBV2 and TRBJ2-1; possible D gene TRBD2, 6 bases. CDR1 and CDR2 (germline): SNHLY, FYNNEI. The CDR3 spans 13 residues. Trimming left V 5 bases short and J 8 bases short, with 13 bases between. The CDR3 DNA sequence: TGTGCCAGCAGTCGGGACTCAGGCTATGAGCAGTTCTTC. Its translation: CASSRDSGYEQFF.

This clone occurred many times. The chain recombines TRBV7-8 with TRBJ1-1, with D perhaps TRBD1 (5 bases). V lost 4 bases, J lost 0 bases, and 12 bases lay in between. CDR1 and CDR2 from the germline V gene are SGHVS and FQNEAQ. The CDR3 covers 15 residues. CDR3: CASSWNTGLNTEAFF. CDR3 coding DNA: TGTGCCAGCAGCTGGAACACAGGTCTGAACACTGAAGCTTTCTTT.

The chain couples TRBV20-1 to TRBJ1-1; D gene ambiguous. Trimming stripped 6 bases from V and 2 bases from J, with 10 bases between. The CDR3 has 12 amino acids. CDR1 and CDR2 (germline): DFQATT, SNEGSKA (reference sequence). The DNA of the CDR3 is TGCAGTGCCATGTGGGGAAACACTGAAGCTTTCTTT. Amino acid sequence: CSAMWGNTEAFF.

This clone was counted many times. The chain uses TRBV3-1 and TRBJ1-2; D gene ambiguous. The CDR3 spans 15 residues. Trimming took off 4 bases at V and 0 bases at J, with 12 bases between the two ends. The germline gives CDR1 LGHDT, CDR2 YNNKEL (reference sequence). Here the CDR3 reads CASSPQGGANYGYTF. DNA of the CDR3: TGTGCCAGCAGCCCCCAAGGAGGTGCTAACTATGGCTACACCTTC.

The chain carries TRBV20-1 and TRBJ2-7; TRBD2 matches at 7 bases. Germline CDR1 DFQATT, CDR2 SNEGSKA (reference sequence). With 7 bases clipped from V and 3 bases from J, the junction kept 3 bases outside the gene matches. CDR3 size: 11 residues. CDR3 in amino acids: CSGASGYEQYF. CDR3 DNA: TGCAGTGGGGCTAGCGGCTACGAGCAGTACTTC.

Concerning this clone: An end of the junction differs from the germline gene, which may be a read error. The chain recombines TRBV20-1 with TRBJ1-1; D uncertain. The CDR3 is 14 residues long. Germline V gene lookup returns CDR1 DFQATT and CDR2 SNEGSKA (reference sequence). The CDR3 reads CSSEETAMNTESFF. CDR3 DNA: TGCAGTTCGGAAGAGACCGCGATGAACACTGAATCTTTCTTT.

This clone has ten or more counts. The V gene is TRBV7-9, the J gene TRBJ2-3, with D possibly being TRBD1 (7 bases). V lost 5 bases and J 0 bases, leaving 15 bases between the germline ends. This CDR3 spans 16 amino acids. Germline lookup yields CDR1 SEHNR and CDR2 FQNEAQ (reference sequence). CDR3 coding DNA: TGTGCCAGCAGCCGCAGGGGGGCGGCTAGCACAGATACGCAGTATTTT. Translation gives CASSRRGAASTDTQYF. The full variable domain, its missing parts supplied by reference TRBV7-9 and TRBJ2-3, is DTGVSQNPRHKITKRGQNVTFRCDPISEHNRLYWYRQTLGQGPEFLTYFQNEAQLEKSRLLSDRFSAERPKGSFSTLEIQRTEQGDSAMYLCASSRRGAASTDTQYFGPGTRLTVL.

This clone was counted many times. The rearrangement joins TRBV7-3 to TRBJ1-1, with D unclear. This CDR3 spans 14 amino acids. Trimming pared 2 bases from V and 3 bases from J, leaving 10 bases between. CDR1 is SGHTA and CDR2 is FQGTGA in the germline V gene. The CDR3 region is CASSLDHTDTEAFF. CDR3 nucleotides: TGTGCCAGCAGCTTAGACCATACAGACACTGAAGCTTTCTTT.

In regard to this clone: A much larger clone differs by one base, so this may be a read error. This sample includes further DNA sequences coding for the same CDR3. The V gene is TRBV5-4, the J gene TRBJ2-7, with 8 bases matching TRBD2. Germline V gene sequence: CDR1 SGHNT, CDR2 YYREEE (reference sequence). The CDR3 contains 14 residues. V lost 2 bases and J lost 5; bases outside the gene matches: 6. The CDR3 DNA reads TGTGCCAGCAGCTTTGGACTAGCTGGAGACGAGCAGTACTTC. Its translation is CASSFGLAGDEQYF. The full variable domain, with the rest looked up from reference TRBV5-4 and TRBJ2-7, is ETGVTQSPTHLIKTRGQQVTLRCSSQSGHNTVSWYQQALGQGPQFIFQYYREEENGRGNFPPRFSGLQFPNYSSELNVNALELDDSALYLCASSFGLAGDEQYFGPGTRLTVT.

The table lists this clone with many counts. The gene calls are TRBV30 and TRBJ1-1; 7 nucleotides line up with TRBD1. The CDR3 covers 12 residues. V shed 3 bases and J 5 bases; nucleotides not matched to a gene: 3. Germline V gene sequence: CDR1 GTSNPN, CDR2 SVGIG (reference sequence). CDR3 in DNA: TGTGCCTGGAGCCTGACAGGGACTGAAGCTTTCTTT. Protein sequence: CAWSLTGTEAFF. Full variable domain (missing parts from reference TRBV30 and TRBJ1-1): SQTIHQWPATLVQPVGSPLSLECTVEGTSNPNLYWYRQAAGRGLQLLFYSVGIGQISSEVPQNLSASRPQDRQFILSSKKLLLSDSGFYLCAWSLTGTEAFFGQGTRLTVV.

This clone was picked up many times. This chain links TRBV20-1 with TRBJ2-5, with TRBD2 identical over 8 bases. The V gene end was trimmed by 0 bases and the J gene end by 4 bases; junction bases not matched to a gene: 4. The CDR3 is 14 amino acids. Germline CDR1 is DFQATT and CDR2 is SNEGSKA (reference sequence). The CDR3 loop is CSARDQAGVETQYF. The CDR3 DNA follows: TGCAGTGCTAGAGATCAAGCGGGAGTAGAGACCCAGTACTTC.

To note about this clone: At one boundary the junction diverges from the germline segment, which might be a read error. The CDR3, as DNA: TGTGCCAGTTACAAAGAGCGGGCCACAGATACGAAGTATTTT. Its translation: CASYKERATDTKYF. This rearrangement joins TRBV27 to TRBJ2-3; TRBD2 is a possible D gene (6 bases). This CDR3 region has 14 residues. Germline V gene lookup returns CDR1 MNHEY and CDR2 SMNVEV (reference sequence).

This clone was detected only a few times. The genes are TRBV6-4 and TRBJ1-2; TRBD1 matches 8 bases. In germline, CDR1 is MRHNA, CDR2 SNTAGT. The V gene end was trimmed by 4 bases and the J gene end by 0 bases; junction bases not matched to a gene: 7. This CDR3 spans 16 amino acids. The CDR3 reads CASSATSTGANYGYTF. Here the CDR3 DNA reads TGTGCCAGCAGTGCCACCTCGACAGGGGCTAACTATGGCTACACCTTC.

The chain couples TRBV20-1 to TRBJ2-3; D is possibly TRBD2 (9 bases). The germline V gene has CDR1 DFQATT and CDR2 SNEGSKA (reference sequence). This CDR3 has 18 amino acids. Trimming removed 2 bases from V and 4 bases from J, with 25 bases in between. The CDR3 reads CSARTGGRETSGSDTQYF. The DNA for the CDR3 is TGCAGTGCTAGAACAGGGGGTCGGGAGACTAGCGGCTCAGATACGCAGTATTTT.

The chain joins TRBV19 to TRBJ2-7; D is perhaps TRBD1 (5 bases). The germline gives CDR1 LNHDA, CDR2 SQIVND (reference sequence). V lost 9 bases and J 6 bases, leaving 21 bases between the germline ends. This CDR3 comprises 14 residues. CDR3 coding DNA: TGTGCCAGCAGTCTGACAGTAGTTACCTGCGAGCAGTACTTC. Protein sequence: CASSLTVVTCEQYF.

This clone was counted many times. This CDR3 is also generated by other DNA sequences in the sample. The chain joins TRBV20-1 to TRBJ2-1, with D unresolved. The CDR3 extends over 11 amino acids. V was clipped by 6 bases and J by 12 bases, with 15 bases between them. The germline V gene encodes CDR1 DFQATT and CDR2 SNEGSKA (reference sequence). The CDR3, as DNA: TGCAGTGCCGCGCCAGTCCTGGGGCAGTTCTTC. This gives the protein CSAAPVLGQFF.

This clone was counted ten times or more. Here the CDR3 reads CASSLSGLDTNEQFF. In DNA form, the CDR3 reads TGTGCCAGCAGCTTGTCGGGACTAGACACCAATGAGCAGTTCTTC. The V call is TRBV5-5, the J call TRBJ2-1; 8 bases align to TRBD2. The germline V gene has CDR1 SGHKS and CDR2 YYEKEE (reference sequence). The junction had 6 bases not matched to a gene; V was cut back by 1 base and J by 6 bases. This CDR3 is built from 15 residues.

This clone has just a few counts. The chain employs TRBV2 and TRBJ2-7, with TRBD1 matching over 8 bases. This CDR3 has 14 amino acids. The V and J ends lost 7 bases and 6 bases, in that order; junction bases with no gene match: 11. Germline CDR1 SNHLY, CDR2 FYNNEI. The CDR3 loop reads CASKSTGGVGEQYF. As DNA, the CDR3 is TGTGCCAGCAAAAGTACAGGGGGTGTGGGCGAGCAGTACTTC.